Listed below are T cell receptor beta chains from one sample, sequenced in a study of regulatory T cells in long-lasting Graves disease. TCRdb reprocessed the multiplex PCR reads with MiXCR, giving one entry per CDR3 protein. Of 350,000 to 550,000 distinct CDR3 sequences detected, about 15% appear once; the ten largest clones hold about a quarter. In addition, the sample was reused for a study of T cells in Graves' hyperthyroidism and ophthalmopathy.

The sample here was peripheral blood mononuclear cells (PBMCs), taken at new diagnosis, from a patient treated with antithyroid drugs. The receptors here all came from a woman younger than 30 with Graves disease. Each CDR3 is given with its conserved first and last residue. D genes are given only for firm matches. Clone size is shown for a subset of rows, as once, few, many or a class of expanded clone.

many TRBD2 14 TRBJ2-1 TRBV6-5 CASSYGLAPNEQFF TGTGCCAGCAGTTACGGACTAGCACCCAATGAGCAGTTCTTC
many - 11 TRBJ1-1 TRBV28 CASSRGTEAFF TGTGCCAGCAGTCGCGGGACTGAAGCTTTCTTT
many TRBD1 16 TRBJ2-3 TRBV28 CASSLNRGLSTDTQYF TGTGCCAGCAGTTTAAACAGGGGGCTAAGCACAGATACGCAGTATTTT
many - 15 TRBJ2-4 TRBV27 CASSSPDRLGDIQYF TGTGCCAGCAGTTCCCCAGACAGACTGGGGGACATTCAGTACTTC
many - 16 TRBJ1-2 TRBV20-1 CSARDSGRLRVDGYTF TGCAGTGCTAGAGATTCTGGCAGGTTGAGGGTTGATGGCTACACCTTC
- - 16 TRBJ2-7 TRBV4-1 CASSRDRDRLDYEQYF TGCGCCAGCAGCCGGGACCGGGACCGCCTCGACTACGAGCAGTACTTC
many - 16 TRBJ2-2 TRBV7-8 CASSPLPSGLAGELFF TGTGCCAGCAGCCCACTACCCTCAGGGCTGGCCGGGGAGCTGTTTTTT
many TRBD1 15 TRBJ1-1 TRBV7-6 CASSFTGAGNTEAFF TGTGCCAGCAGCTTTACAGGGGCGGGGAACACTGAAGCTTTCTTT
many - 14 TRBJ2-7 TRBV5-1 CASSLEGRDYEQYF TGTGCCAGCAGCTTAGAGGGACGGGACTACGAGCAGTACTTC
many - 15 TRBJ2-1 TRBV7-2 CASSLDTGALNEQFF TGTGCCAGCAGCTTAGATACGGGAGCCCTCAATGAGCAGTTCTTC
- - 15 TRBJ2-3 TRBV4-1 CASSQDRGFADTQYF TGCGCCAGCAGCCAAGATAGGGGGTTCGCAGATACGCAGTATTTT
many - 15 TRBJ2-3 TRBV2 CASRATGGSTDTQYF TGTGCCAGCAGAGCAACTGGGGGTAGCACAGATACGCAGTATTTT
many TRBD1 11 TRBJ1-2 TRBV2 CASGGNYGYTF TGTGCCTCAGGGGGTAACTATGGCTACACCTTC
- - 14 TRBJ2-4 TRBV7-9 CASSLSGRQNIQYF TGTGCCAGCAGCTTATCGGGACGCCAAAACATTCAGTACTTC
many TRBD2 14 TRBJ2-1 TRBV10-3 CASSALAEYNEQFF TGTGCCTCCAGCGCGCTAGCGGAATACAATGAGCAGTTCTTC
- - 12 TRBJ1-2 TRBV5-4 CASSLGVGGYTF TGTGCCAGCAGCTTGGGGGTCGGGGGCTACACCTTC
many - 13 TRBJ1-1 TRBV13 CASSFRGPTEAFF TGTGCCAGCAGCTTCAGGGGCCCCACTGAAGCTTTCTTT
many - 14 TRBJ2-5 TRBV28 CASSSRSGVETQYF TGTGCCAGCAGTTCCCGGAGTGGAGTAGAGACCCAGTACTTC
many TRBD2 15 TRBJ2-2 TRBV12-3/TRBV12-4 CASSFPSGNTGELFF TGTGCCAGCAGTTTCCCTAGCGGAAACACCGGGGAGCTGTTTTTT
- - 13 TRBJ2-7 TRBV20-1 CSAKTGISYEQYF TGCAGTGCTAAAACAGGGATCTCCTACGAGCAGTACTTC
- TRBD1 15 TRBJ2-7 TRBV28 CASSTHLDRVYEQYF TGTGCCAGCAGCACCCACCTGGACAGGGTCTACGAGCAGTACTTC
many - 15 TRBJ1-5 TRBV19 CASNLWGNSNQPQHF TGTGCCAGTAATCTCTGGGGGAATAGCAATCAGCCCCAGCATTTT
many - 18 TRBJ2-1 TRBV7-2 CASSLVVGGTRSENEQFF TGTGCCAGCAGCTTAGTGGTTGGTGGCACGAGGAGTGAGAATGAGCAGTTCTTC
many - 12 TRBJ1-5 TRBV27 CASSRNGQPQHF TGTGCCAGCAGTCGAAACGGACAGCCCCAGCATTTT
few - 12 TRBJ2-7 TRBV27 CASSLRGGEQYF TGTGCCAGCAGCCTCCGGGGAGGCGAGCAGTACTTC
many - 13 TRBJ2-7 TRBV11-1 CASRFEASYEQYF TGTGCCAGCAGGTTCGAGGCATCCTACGAGCAGTACTTC
many - 14 TRBJ2-7 TRBV6-1 CASRATGDYYEQYF TGTGCCAGCAGAGCCACAGGGGACTACTACGAGCAGTACTTC
- - 14 TRBJ2-4 TRBV5-8 CASTYAGPKNIQYF TGTGCCAGCACCTATGCAGGGCCCAAAAACATTCAGTACTTC
many TRBD2 15 TRBJ2-2 TRBV28 CASSLAGGRAGELFF TGTGCCAGCAGTTTAGCGGGGGGACGGGCCGGGGAGCTGTTTTTT
few - 12 TRBJ2-1 TRBV20-1 CSAGRSGNEQFF TGCAGCGCCGGACGGTCCGGCAATGAGCAGTTCTTC
few - 15 TRBJ2-1 TRBV3-1 CASSQASSSYNEQFF TGTGCCAGCAGCCAAGCATCGAGCTCCTACAATGAGCAGTTCTTC
many - 16 TRBJ1-2 TRBV14 CASSQDSGPANYGYTF TGTGCCAGCAGCCAAGATTCAGGCCCAGCTAACTATGGCTACACCTTC
few TRBD1 15 TRBJ2-5 TRBV19 CASRIRGQPQETQYF TGTGCCAGTAGGATCAGGGGGCAGCCACAAGAGACCCAGTACTTC
- - 15 TRBJ1-5 TRBV19 CASSTQKISNQPQHF TGTGCCAGTAGTACACAAAAAATCTCCAATCAGCCCCAGCATTTT
many - 17 TRBJ2-3 TRBV12-3/TRBV12-4 CASSRIQGRPSTDTQYF TGTGCCAGCAGTAGGATACAGGGAAGACCTAGCACAGATACGCAGTATTTT
many - 15 TRBJ2-7 TRBV7-2 CASSLIATTKGEQYF TGTGCCAGCAGCTTAATTGCGACTACAAAGGGCGAGCAGTACTTC
many TRBD1 16 TRBJ1-1 TRBV12-3/TRBV12-4 CASSKGQGASDTEAFF TGTGCCAGCAGTAAAGGACAGGGGGCTTCGGACACTGAAGCTTTCTTT
few TRBD1 17 TRBJ2-6 TRBV20-1 CSARIPGQGTGANVLTF TGCAGTGCTAGGATCCCGGGACAGGGCACTGGGGCCAACGTCCTGACTTTC
many TRBD1 13 TRBJ1-4 TRBV11-2 CASSLSQGGKLFF TGTGCCAGCAGCTTATCACAGGGGGGAAAACTGTTTTTT
few - 13 TRBJ1-1 TRBV2 CASTWREEIEAFF TGTGCCAGCACTTGGAGGGAAGAAATTGAAGCTTTCTTT
- TRBD2 14 TRBJ2-7 TRBV29-1 CSVEERASGRVQYF TGCAGCGTTGAAGAACGGGCTAGCGGGAGAGTTCAGTACTTC
many - 15 TRBJ1-4 TRBV3-1 CASSQDRVGDEKLFF TGTGCCAGCAGCCAAGACAGGGTGGGGGATGAAAAACTGTTTTTT
many - 13 TRBJ2-5 TRBV28 CASTVPGRETQYF TGTGCCAGCACCGTCCCCGGGAGAGAGACCCAGTACTTC
few - 15 TRBJ1-4 TRBV27 CASSFFGMSYEKLFF TGTGCCAGCAGTTTTTTCGGCATGAGCTATGAAAAACTGTTTTTT
- - 13 TRBJ2-5 TRBV13 CASSWTTQMTQYF TGTGCCAGCAGCTGGACAACCCAAATGACCCAGTACTTC
- - 18 TRBJ2-4 TRBV12-3/TRBV12-4 CASSLGGGGALAKNIQYF TGTGCCAGCAGTTTGGGGGGTGGGGGGGCCTTAGCCAAAAACATTCAGTACTTC
many TRBD1 16 TRBJ2-2 TRBV5-1 CASVNTGTGSTGELFF TGCGCCAGCGTAAATACGGGGACAGGGTCCACCGGGGAGCTGTTTTTT
few - 14 TRBJ2-3 TRBV9 CASSVTSATDTQYF TGTGCCAGCAGCGTAACTAGTGCCACAGATACGCAGTATTTT
- TRBD1 15 TRBJ2-7 TRBV5-1 CASSSQTGGAYEQYF TGCGCCAGCAGCTCGCAAACAGGGGGCGCCTACGAGCAGTACTTC
many - 13 TRBJ2-5 TRBV3-1 CASSLDSEETQYF TGTGCCAGCAGCCTGGACTCAGAAGAGACCCAGTACTTC
few - 13 TRBJ2-2 TRBV28 CASRKQGNGELFF TGTGCCAGCAGAAAACAGGGCAACGGGGAGCTGTTTTTT
many TRBD1 14 TRBJ1-2 TRBV28 CASSNGQGAYGYTF TGTGCCAGCAGCAATGGACAGGGGGCTTATGGCTACACCTTC
- TRBD1 16 TRBJ2-2 TRBV5-1 CASSRGTGGTTGELFF TGCGCCAGCAGCCGCGGGACAGGGGGTACCACCGGGGAGCTGTTTTTT
- TRBD1 16 TRBJ1-2 TRBV7-9 CASSFIRGRLGNGYTF TGTGCCAGCAGCTTCATAAGGGGGCGCTTAGGAAATGGCTACACCTTC
many TRBD2 15 TRBJ2-7 TRBV28 CASSGLAVAAYEQYF TGTGCCAGCAGTGGTCTAGCGGTGGCGGCCTACGAGCAGTACTTC
- TRBD2 13 TRBJ2-7 TRBV29-1 CSVFLADSYEQYF TGCAGCGTTTTTCTAGCGGACTCCTACGAGCAGTACTTC
many - 12 TRBJ2-3 TRBV2 CASNPVADTQYF TGTGCCAGCAACCCCGTCGCAGATACGCAGTATTTT
few TRBD1 16 TRBJ1-2 TRBV5-6 CASSPDRGRDVYGYTF TGTGCCAGCAGCCCGGACAGGGGGAGGGACGTCTATGGCTACACCTTC
- TRBD2 15 TRBJ2-3 TRBV12-3/TRBV12-4 CASSSSGGRADTQYF TGTGCCAGCAGTTCTAGCGGAGGGAGGGCAGATACGCAGTATTTT
many - 15 TRBJ1-1 TRBV29-1 CSVPLRQTMNTEAFF TGCAGCGTGCCCCTTAGACAGACAATGAACACTGAAGCTTTCTTT